These T cell receptor beta chains were read from a single sample in a study of blood T cell repertoires in COVID-19. Profiled with immunoSEQ multiplex PCR; TCRdb holds only in-frame clones, not every one. The sample holds about 120,000 clones, over 85% seen once. Sequencing used peripheral blood. The receptor set was obtained from a man aged 55-75 years with COVID-19, enrolled during active disease. CDR3s include the opening cysteine and the closing phenylalanine or tryptophan. The order of the fields is V gene, D gene, J gene, clone size, CDR3 protein, CDR3 DNA. A D gene is named only where the DNA matches it firmly. Some rows have no size entry. The others give once, few or many, or a class for an expanded clone.

TRBV7-2	TRBD1	TRBJ1-6	-	CASSLDPGGSSPLHF	TGTGCCAGCAGCTTAGATCCAGGGGGCTCCTCACCCCTCCACTTT
TRBV11-2	TRBD2	TRBJ2-7	-	CASSILGRGSYEQYF	TGTGCCAGCAGCATCCTAGGGAGGGGCTCCTACGAGCAGTACTTC
TRBV9	-	TRBJ1-1	-	CASSVGRGGNTEAFF	TGTGCCAGCAGCGTAGGCCGGGGGGGAAACACTGAAGCTTTCTTT
TRBV6-5	-	TRBJ1-5	-	CASSFVLSNQPQHF	TGTGCCAGCAGCTTCGTTCTTAGCAATCAGCCCCAGCATTTT
TRBV28	-	TRBJ2-7	-	CALGGLIGEQYF	TGTGCCCTTGGGGGCTTAATCGGGGAGCAGTACTTC
TRBV27	TRBD2	TRBJ2-1	-	CASSLLAGDAGEQFF	TGTGCCAGCAGTTTACTAGCGGGAGATGCCGGTGAGCAGTTCTTC
TRBV24-1	TRBD1	TRBJ2-7	-	CATSDSGTGTPGGLYEQYF	TGTGCCACCAGTGACTCCGGGACAGGAACCCCTGGCGGCCTTTACGAGCAGTACTTC
TRBV24-1	-	TRBJ2-2	-	CATSDLQRETGELFF	TGTGCCACCAGTGATTTGCAAAGAGAAACCGGGGAGCTGTTTTTT
TRBV28	TRBD2	TRBJ2-7	-	CASSLSRLAGVGREQYF	TGTGCCAGCAGTTTATCTAGACTAGCGGGAGTAGGACGGGAGCAGTACTTC
TRBV6-5	TRBD2	TRBJ2-1	-	CASSYLGLADNEQFF	TGTGCCAGCAGTTACCTGGGACTAGCGGACAATGAGCAGTTCTTC
TRBV11-1	-	TRBJ2-3	-	CASSLVALTDTQYF	TGTGCCAGCAGCTTAGTAGCCCTCACAGATACGCAGTATTTT
TRBV4-1	-	TRBJ2-1	-	CASRPTVPFSYNEQFF	TGCGCCAGCCGACCGACTGTCCCCTTCTCCTACAATGAGCAGTTCTTC
TRBV11-3	TRBD1	TRBJ2-7	-	CASNPGTGDYEQYF	TGTGCCAGCAATCCCGGGACAGGGGACTACGAGCAGTACTTC
TRBV5-1	TRBD1	TRBJ1-3	-	CASSGSPDRGSGNTIYF	TGCGCCAGCAGCGGATCACCGGACAGGGGCTCTGGAAACACCATATATTTT
TRBV5-1	-	TRBJ1-1	-	CASSLGAGETEAFF	TGCGCCAGCAGCTTGGGGGCAGGGGAGACTGAAGCTTTCTTT
TRBV5-4	-	TRBJ2-3	-	CASSLDQGDTQYF	TGTGCCAGCAGCTTGGACCAGGGGGATACGCAGTATTTT
TRBV27	TRBD1	TRBJ2-7	-	CASSLLGQASYEQYF	TGTGCCAGCAGTCTCCTCGGACAGGCCTCCTACGAGCAGTACTTC
TRBV13	TRBD2	TRBJ2-1	-	CASSLEGTSVPPSEQFF	TGTGCCAGCAGCTTAGAAGGGACTAGCGTTCCCCCAAGTGAGCAGTTCTTC
TRBV9	TRBD2	TRBJ2-2	-	CASSPRLATNTGELFF	TGTGCCAGCAGCCCCCGACTAGCGACAAACACCGGGGAGCTGTTTTTT
TRBV10-3	TRBD2	TRBJ2-7	-	CAINRGDGSSYEQYF	TGTGCCATCAACCGGGGGGACGGAAGCTCCTACGAGCAGTACTTC
TRBV19	-	TRBJ2-5	once	CASSQSQGPQETQYF	TGTGCCAGTAGTCAATCACAGGGTCCCCAAGAGACCCAGTACTTC
TRBV12-3/TRBV12-4	-	TRBJ1-1	-	CASSLFGDTEAFF	TGTGCCAGCAGTTTGTTCGGTGACACTGAAGCTTTCTTT
TRBV11-2	-	TRBJ1-3	-	CASSVGNTIYF	TGTGCCAGCTCAGTTGGAAACACCATATATTTT
TRBV24-1	TRBD1	TRBJ2-2	-	CATSDPRDRNTGELFF	TGTGCCACCAGTGACCCCCGGGACAGAAACACCGGGGAGCTGTTTTTT
TRBV3-1/TRBV3-2	-	TRBJ1-2	-	CASSQDHSGYTF	TGTGCCAGCAGCCAAGATCACAGTGGCTACACCTTC
TRBV3-1/TRBV3-2	-	TRBJ1-1	-	CASSQDGLDTEAFF	TGTGCCAGCAGCCAAGACGGGTTGGACACTGAAGCTTTCTTT
TRBV9	-	TRBJ1-2	-	CASSVDGEYGYTF	TGTGCCAGCAGCGTAGATGGAGAGTATGGCTACACCTTC
TRBV6-2/TRBV6-3	TRBD1	TRBJ2-7	few	CASSYDRVFHEQYF	TGTGCCAGCAGTTACGACAGGGTTTTCCACGAGCAGTACTTC